A single sample is the source of the 10 T cell receptor beta chains below, sequenced in a study of regulatory T cells in long-lasting Graves disease. Combining iRepertoire HTBI primers with Arm-PCR of CDR3 regions, the authors built TCR beta libraries. TCRdb ran MiXCR on the multiplex PCR reads and lists one entry per CDR3 protein. This sample yields 350,000 to 500,000 distinct CDR3 sequences, of which roughly 15% are seen a single time; 23% belongs to the top ten. Described time point: newly diagnosed GD, antithyroid drugs for less than 3 months. Generation of the TCR library employed RNA extracted from PBMCs. This same sample was also part of a study on T cells in Graves' hyperthyroidism and ophthalmopathy.

The input for sequencing was peripheral blood mononuclear cells (PBMCs), taken at new diagnosis, from a patient treated with antithyroid drugs. Receptor source: a woman younger than 35 with Graves disease.

With regard to this clonotype: The CDR3 ends on some other residue instead of the conserved phenylalanine or tryptophan, so this is likely a read error. This chain uses TRBV5-1 with TRBJ1-5; D is ambiguous. V lost 0 bases, J lost 5 bases, and 9 bases lay in between. The CDR3 extends over 14 amino acids. Germline V gene sequence: CDR1 SGHRS, CDR2 YFSETQ. CDR3 coding DNA: TGCGCCAGCAGCTTGGAGTACGGGGATCAGCCCCAGCATTTA. It yields the protein CASSLEYGDQPQHL.

This clonotype showed up many times. The CDR3 sequence: CAWSAGQGGTEAFF. CDR3 sequence (DNA): TGTGCCTGGAGCGCCGGACAGGGCGGCACTGAAGCTTTCTTT. This sequence joins TRBV30 and TRBJ1-1; 8 positions agree with TRBD1. Germline CDR1 GTSNPN, CDR2 SVGIG (reference sequence). CDR3 length equals 14 residues. J gave up 4 bases and V 3 bases, and 7 bases lay outside the gene matches.

This clonotype was picked up a small number of times. The rearrangement uses TRBV3-1 and TRBJ2-7, with unresolved D. The CDR3 length is 14 residues. Trimming left V 0 bases short and J 3 bases short, with 9 bases between. The germline V gene encodes CDR1 LGHDT and CDR2 YNNKEL (reference sequence). The CDR3 here is CASSQDLGYYEQYF. CDR3 bases: TGTGCCAGCAGCCAAGACCTGGGGTACTACGAGCAGTACTTC.

This clonotype was counted at least ten times. The chain has TRBV28 and TRBJ2-7, with TRBD2 matching over 7 bases. The CDR3 loop spans 15 amino acids. J was trimmed by 4 bases and V by 3 bases; bases with no gene match: 9. Germline CDR1 and CDR2: MDHEN and SYDVKM. CDR3 coding DNA: TGTGCCAGCAGTTTCTCGGCGGGAGTGGTATACGAGCAGTACTTC. The encoded protein is CASSFSAGVVYEQYF.

This clonotype came up many times. The chain combines TRBV18 with TRBJ2-3, with D hard to call. V was trimmed by 2 bases and J by 2 bases, leaving 14 bases between them. Per the germline V gene, CDR1 is KGHSH and CDR2 is LQKENI. The CDR3 loop spans 16 amino acids. The CDR3 coding sequence is TGTGCCAGCTCACCAGGCTACTCTTCGGACACAGATACGCAGTATTTT. The encoded protein is CASSPGYSSDTDTQYF.

This clonotype was detected only a few times. The rearrangement joins TRBV20-1 to TRBJ2-7; D might be TRBD1 (5 bases). V was pared by 8 bases and J by 6 bases, with 14 bases between. This CDR3 has 11 amino acids. The germline V gene encodes CDR1 DFQATT and CDR2 SNEGSKA (reference sequence). Here the CDR3 DNA reads TGCAGTACGGACACCGCCAGCGAGCAGTACTTC. This codes for CSTDTASEQYF.

V gene TRBV19 combines with J gene TRBJ2-3; perhaps D is TRBD1 or TRBD2 (5 bases each). V dropped 7 bases and J dropped 0 bases, with 11 bases sitting between them. Germline CDR1 is LNHDA and CDR2 is SQIVND (reference sequence). CDR3 length: 14 amino acids. This chain's CDR3 is CASNRDGSTDTQYF. CDR3 bases: TGTGCCAGTAACCGGGACGGTAGCACAGATACGCAGTATTTT.

This clonotype was seen many times. The chain couples TRBV28 to TRBJ2-5, with 9 positions matching TRBD2. J gave up 2 bases and V 7 bases, and 8 bases lay outside the gene matches. The CDR3 sequence is 15 residues long. Germline values: CDR1 MDHEN, CDR2 SYDVKM. The CDR3 is CASTHGSGRQETQYF. CDR3 nucleotides: TGTGCCAGCACCCACGGCAGCGGGAGGCAAGAGACCCAGTACTTC.

The V gene is TRBV29-1, the J gene TRBJ1-3; 8 bases match TRBD1. The germline CDR1 and CDR2 sequences are SQVTM and ANQGSEA. The CDR3 contains 15 residues. V gave up 1 base and J gave up 0 bases; unmatched junction bases: 2. CDR3 nucleotide sequence: TGCAGCGTTGAAGGCAGGGGGCCCTCTGGAAACACCATATATTTT. Protein product: CSVEGRGPSGNTIYF.

This clonotype was seen once. CDR3: CASSPGDSASYEQYF. The CDR3 bases are TGTGCCAGCAGTCCAGGTGATTCAGCGAGCTACGAGCAGTACTTC. The gene calls are TRBV4-2 and TRBJ2-7; D unclear. V lost 6 bases and J lost 3, with 18 bases in between. The CDR3 has 15 amino acids. Germline assignment: CDR1 LGHNA and CDR2 YNFKEQ.